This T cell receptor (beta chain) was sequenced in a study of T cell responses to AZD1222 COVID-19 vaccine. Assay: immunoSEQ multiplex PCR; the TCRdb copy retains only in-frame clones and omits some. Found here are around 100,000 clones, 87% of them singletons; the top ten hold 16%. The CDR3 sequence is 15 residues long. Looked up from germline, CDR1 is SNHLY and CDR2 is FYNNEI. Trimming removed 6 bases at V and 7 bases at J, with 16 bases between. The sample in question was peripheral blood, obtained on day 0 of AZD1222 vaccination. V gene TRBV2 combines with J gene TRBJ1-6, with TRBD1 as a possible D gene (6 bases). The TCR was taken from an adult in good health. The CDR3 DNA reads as TGTGCCAGCAGACGGGCCCGGGACACAAATTCACCCCTCCACTTT. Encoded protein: CASRRARDTNSPLHF.